These T cell receptor beta chains were read from a single sample in a study of blood T cell repertoires in COVID-19. Clones were read by immunoSEQ multiplex PCR, and TCRdb kept only the in-frame ones, dropping some. Among a few hundred thousand clones listed, approximately 84% were seen once. The sample was PBMCs or T cells enriched from blood (not recorded which). The receptor source for this set is a man aged 35-49 years who had recovered from COVID-19. Both conserved end residues are part of each CDR3. The order of the fields is clone size, D gene, V gene, J gene, CDR3 DNA, CDR3 protein. The D gene is left open where the match is weak. Not every row has a clone size; where given, it reads once, few, many or a size class.

clone_size: .
d_call: .
v_call: TRBV12-3/TRBV12-4
j_call: TRBJ1-2
cdr3_nt: TGTGCCAGCAGTCCCCAATCCAACTATGGCTACACCTTC
cdr3_aa: CASSPQSNYGYTF

clone_size: .
d_call: TRBD1
v_call: TRBV29-1
j_call: TRBJ2-7
cdr3_nt: TGCAGCGTTGAAGGAGGACAGGTCGGCGACGAGCAGTACTTC
cdr3_aa: CSVEGGQVGDEQYF

clone_size: .
d_call: TRBD1
v_call: TRBV18
j_call: TRBJ1-1
cdr3_nt: TGTGCCAGCTCACAAAGTACAGGGGGCACTGAAGCTTTCTTT
cdr3_aa: CASSQSTGGTEAFF

clone_size: .
d_call: TRBD2
v_call: TRBV19
j_call: TRBJ2-3
cdr3_nt: TGTGCCAGTAGTACTGGAGCGGGGATCACAGATACGCAGTATTTT
cdr3_aa: CASSTGAGITDTQYF

clone_size: .
d_call: TRBD2
v_call: TRBV7-6
j_call: TRBJ2-2
cdr3_nt: TGTGCCAGCAGCTTCCTCGGGGGGAGTGACACCGGGGAGCTGTTTTTT
cdr3_aa: CASSFLGGSDTGELFF

clone_size: once
d_call: .
v_call: TRBV5-6
j_call: TRBJ1-1
cdr3_nt: TGTGCCAGCAGCCTTGGCCCTAACACTGAAGCTTTCTTT
cdr3_aa: CASSLGPNTEAFF

clone_size: .
d_call: .
v_call: TRBV18
j_call: TRBJ1-2
cdr3_nt: TGTGCCAGCTCACTTTCAGGGGAATGGGGCTACACCTTC
cdr3_aa: CASSLSGEWGYTF

clone_size: many
d_call: TRBD1
v_call: TRBV10-3
j_call: TRBJ1-1
cdr3_nt: TGTGCCATCAGTGAGACAGGGGCCACTGAAGCTTTCTTT
cdr3_aa: CAISETGATEAFF

clone_size: .
d_call: TRBD2
v_call: TRBV11-2
j_call: TRBJ2-5
cdr3_nt: TGTGCCAGCAGCTCGACGACTAGCGGGGGGGAAGAGACCCAGTACTTC
cdr3_aa: CASSSTTSGGEETQYF

clone_size: .
d_call: .
v_call: TRBV13
j_call: TRBJ2-7
cdr3_nt: TGTGCCAGCAGCTCCATCGGGGGGCCCTACGAGCAGTACTTC
cdr3_aa: CASSSIGGPYEQYF

clone_size: .
d_call: .
v_call: TRBV4-2
j_call: TRBJ1-2
cdr3_nt: TGTGCCAGCAGCCAAAGTCAGGGTGGTCCCCAATATGGCTACACCTTC
cdr3_aa: CASSQSQGGPQYGYTF

clone_size: .
d_call: TRBD2
v_call: TRBV5-1
j_call: TRBJ2-5
cdr3_nt: TGCGCCAGCAGGAGCGGGGGGACCCAAGAGACCCAGTACTTC
cdr3_aa: CASRSGGTQETQYF

clone_size: .
d_call: .
v_call: TRBV4-3
j_call: TRBJ1-1
cdr3_nt: TGCGCCAGCAGCCAAGATAGTGACAAAGAAGCTTTCTTT
cdr3_aa: CASSQDSDKEAFF

clone_size: .
d_call: .
v_call: TRBV7-2
j_call: TRBJ1-5
cdr3_nt: TGTGCCAGCAGCTTCGGGGGAGGGGCGGATCAGCCCCAGCATTTT
cdr3_aa: CASSFGGGADQPQHF

clone_size: .
d_call: TRBD2
v_call: TRBV7-3
j_call: TRBJ2-3
cdr3_nt: TGTGCCAGCAGCTTAGAGGGGACTAGCAGGGATACGCAGTATTTT
cdr3_aa: CASSLEGTSRDTQYF

clone_size: .
d_call: TRBD1
v_call: TRBV7-2
j_call: TRBJ1-1
cdr3_nt: TGTGCCAGCACCCCTTCGCAGGGGGCGTGGAACACTGAAGCTTTCTTT
cdr3_aa: CASTPSQGAWNTEAFF

clone_size: .
d_call: .
v_call: TRBV6-5
j_call: TRBJ1-5
cdr3_nt: TGTGCCAGCAGTAACCGGGGGGATCAGCCCCAGCATTTT
cdr3_aa: CASSNRGDQPQHF

clone_size: .
d_call: .
v_call: TRBV6-2/TRBV6-3
j_call: TRBJ2-7
cdr3_nt: TGTGCCAGCAGTCTCCCCCCTTGGCGCGGCCGTTACGAGCAGTACTTC
cdr3_aa: CASSLPPWRGRYEQYF

clone_size: .
d_call: .
v_call: TRBV27
j_call: TRBJ1-1
cdr3_nt: TGTGCCAGCAGTTTATCCGGCAGGTTTCCCACTGAAGCTTTCTTT
cdr3_aa: CASSLSGRFPTEAFF